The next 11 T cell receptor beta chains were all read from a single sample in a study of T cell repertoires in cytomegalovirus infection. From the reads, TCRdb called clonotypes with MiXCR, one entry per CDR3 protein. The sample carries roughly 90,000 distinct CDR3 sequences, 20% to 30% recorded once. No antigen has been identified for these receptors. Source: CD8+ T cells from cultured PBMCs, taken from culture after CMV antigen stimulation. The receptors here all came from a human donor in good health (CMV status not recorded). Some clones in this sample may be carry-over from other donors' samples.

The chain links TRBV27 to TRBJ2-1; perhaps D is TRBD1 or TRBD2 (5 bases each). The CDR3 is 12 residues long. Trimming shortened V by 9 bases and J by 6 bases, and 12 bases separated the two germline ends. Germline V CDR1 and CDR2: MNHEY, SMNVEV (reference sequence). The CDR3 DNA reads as TGTGCCAGTAGGGACGGGACCAATGAGCAGTTCTTC. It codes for CASRDGTNEQFF.

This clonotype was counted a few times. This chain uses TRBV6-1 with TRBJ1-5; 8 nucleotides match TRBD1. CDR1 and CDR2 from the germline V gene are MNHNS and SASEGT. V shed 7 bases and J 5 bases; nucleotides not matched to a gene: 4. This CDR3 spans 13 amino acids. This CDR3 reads CASTRQGYQPQHF. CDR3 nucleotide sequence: TGTGCCAGCACTAGACAGGGGTATCAGCCCCAGCATTTT.

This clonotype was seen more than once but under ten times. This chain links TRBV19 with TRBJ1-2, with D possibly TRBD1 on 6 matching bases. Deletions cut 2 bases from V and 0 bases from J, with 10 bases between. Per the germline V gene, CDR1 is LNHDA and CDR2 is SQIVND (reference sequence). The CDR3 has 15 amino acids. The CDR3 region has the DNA TGTGCCAGTAGTATAAGTGACAGGACTAACTATGGCTACACCTTC. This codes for CASSISDRTNYGYTF.

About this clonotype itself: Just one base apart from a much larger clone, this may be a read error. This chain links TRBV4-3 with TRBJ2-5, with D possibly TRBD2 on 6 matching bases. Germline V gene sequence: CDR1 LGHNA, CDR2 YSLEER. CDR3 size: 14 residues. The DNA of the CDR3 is TGCGCCAGCAGCCAAGATGGGGGAGGAGAGACCCACTACTTC. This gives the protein CASSQDGGGETHYF.

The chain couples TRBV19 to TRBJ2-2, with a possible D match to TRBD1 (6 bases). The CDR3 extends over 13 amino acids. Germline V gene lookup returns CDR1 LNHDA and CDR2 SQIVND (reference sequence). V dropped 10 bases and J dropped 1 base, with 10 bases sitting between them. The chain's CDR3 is CAIRDKNTGELFF. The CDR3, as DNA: TGTGCCATCCGGGACAAGAACACCGGGGAGCTGTTTTTT. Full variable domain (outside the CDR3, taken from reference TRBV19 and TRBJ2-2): DGGITQSPKYLFRKEGQNVTLSCEQNLNHDAMYWYRQDPGQGLRLIYYSQIVNDFQKGDIAEGYSVSREKKESFPLTVTSAQKNPTAFYLCAIRDKNTGELFFGEGSRLTVL.

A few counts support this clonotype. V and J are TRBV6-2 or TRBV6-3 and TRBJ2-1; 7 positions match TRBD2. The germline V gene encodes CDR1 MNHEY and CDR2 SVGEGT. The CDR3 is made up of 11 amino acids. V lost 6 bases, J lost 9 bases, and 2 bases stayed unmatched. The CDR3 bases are TGTGCCAGCAGAAGGGAGGGTGAGCAGTTCTTC. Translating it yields CASRREGEQFF.

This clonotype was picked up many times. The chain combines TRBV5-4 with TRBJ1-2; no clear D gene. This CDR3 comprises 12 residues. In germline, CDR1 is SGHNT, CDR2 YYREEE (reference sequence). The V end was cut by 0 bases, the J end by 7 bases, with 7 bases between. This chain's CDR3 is CASSLGGGGYTF. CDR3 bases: TGTGCCAGCAGCTTGGGGGGTGGTGGCTACACCTTC.

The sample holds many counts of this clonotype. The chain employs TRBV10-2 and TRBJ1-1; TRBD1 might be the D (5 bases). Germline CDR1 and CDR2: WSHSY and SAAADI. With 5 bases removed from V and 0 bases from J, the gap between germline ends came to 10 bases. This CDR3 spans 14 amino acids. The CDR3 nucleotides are TGCGCCAGCAGTAGTGGGGCTGTGAACACTGAAGCTTTCTTT. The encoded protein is CASSSGAVNTEAFF.

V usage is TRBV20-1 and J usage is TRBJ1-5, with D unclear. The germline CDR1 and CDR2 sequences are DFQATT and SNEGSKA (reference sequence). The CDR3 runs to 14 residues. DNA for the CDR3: TGCAGCGCTCTCCAGGTTTTGAGCAATCAGCCCCAGCATTTT. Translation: CSALQVLSNQPQHF.

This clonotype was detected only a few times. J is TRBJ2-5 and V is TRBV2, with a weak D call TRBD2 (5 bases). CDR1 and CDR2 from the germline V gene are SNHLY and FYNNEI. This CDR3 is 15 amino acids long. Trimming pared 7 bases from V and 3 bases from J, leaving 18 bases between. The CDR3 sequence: CASNPTGLEKETQYF. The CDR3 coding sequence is TGTGCCAGCAACCCCACGGGATTGGAAAAAGAGACCCAGTACTTC.

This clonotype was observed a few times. The CDR3: CASSSNIVVSGELFF. CDR3 coding DNA: TGTGCCAGCAGTTCGAACATCGTGGTATCCGGGGAGCTGTTTTTT. This chain links TRBV28 with TRBJ2-2, with D hard to call. Deletions cut 4 bases from V and 6 bases from J, with 15 bases between. CDR1 and CDR2 (germline): MDHEN, SYDVKM. The CDR3 totals 15 residues.